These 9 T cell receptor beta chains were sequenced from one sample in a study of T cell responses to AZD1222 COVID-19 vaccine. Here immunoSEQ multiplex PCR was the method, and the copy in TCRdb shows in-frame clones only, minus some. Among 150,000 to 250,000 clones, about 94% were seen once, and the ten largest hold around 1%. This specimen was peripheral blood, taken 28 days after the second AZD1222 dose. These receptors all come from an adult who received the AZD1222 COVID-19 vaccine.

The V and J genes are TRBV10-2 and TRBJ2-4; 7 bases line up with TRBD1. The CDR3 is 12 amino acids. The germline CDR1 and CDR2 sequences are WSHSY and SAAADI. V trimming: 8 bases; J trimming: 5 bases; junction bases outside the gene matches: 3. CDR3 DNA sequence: TGCGCCAGCGGGACAGCAGAAAACATTCAGTACTTC. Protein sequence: CASGTAENIQYF.

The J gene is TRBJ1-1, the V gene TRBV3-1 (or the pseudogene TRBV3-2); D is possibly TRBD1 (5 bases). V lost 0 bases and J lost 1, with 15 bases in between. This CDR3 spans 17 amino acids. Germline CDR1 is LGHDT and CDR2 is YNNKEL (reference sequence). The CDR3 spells CASSQDRLGERNTEAFF. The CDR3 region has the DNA TGTGCCAGCAGCCAAGATAGGTTGGGGGAACGGAACACTGAAGCTTTCTTT.

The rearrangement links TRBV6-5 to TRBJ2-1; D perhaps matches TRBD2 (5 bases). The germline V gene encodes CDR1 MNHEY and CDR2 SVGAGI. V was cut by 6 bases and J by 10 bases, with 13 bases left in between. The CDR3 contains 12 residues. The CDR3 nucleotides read TGTGCCAGCAGCCGCATAAGCGGCGAGCAGTTCTTC. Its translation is CASSRISGEQFF.

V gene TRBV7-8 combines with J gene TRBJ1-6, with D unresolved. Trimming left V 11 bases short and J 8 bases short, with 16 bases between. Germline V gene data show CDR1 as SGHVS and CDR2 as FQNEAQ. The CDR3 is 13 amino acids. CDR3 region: CASRRGVYSPLHF. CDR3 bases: TGTGCCTCCCGACGGGGTGTTTATTCACCCCTCCACTTT.

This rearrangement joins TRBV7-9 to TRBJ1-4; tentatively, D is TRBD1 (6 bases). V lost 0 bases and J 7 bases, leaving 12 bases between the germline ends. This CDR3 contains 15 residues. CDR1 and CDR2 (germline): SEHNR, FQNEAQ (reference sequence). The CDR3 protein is CASSLASGGGEKLFF. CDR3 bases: TGTGCCAGCAGCTTAGCCTCCGGGGGCGGTGAAAAACTGTTTTTT.

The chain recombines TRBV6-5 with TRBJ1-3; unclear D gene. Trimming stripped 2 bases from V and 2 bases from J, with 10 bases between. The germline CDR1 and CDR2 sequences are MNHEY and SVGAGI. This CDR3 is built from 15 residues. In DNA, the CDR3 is TGTGCCAGCAGTTACATGGAGGGAGCTGGAAACACCATATATTTT. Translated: CASSYMEGAGNTIYF.

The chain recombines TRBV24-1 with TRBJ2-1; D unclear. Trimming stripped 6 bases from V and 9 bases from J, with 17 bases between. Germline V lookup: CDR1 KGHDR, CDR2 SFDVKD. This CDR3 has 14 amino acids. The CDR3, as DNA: TGTGCCACCAGTAAAGCCTGGGCCTCTTCTGAGCAGTTCTTC. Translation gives CATSKAWASSEQFF.

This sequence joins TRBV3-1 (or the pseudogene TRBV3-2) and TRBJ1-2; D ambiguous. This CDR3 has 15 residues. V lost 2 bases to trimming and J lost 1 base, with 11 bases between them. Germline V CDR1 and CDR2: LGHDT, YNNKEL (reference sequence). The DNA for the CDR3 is TGTGCCAGCAGCCAAACCGCGAGCTTTAACTATGGCTACACCTTC. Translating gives CASSQTASFNYGYTF.

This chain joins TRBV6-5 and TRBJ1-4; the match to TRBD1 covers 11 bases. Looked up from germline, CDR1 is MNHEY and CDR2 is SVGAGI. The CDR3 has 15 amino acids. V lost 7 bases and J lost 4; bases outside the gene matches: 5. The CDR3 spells CASIRGTGGNEKLFF. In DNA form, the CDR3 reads TGTGCCAGCATCCGGGGGACAGGGGGTAATGAAAAACTGTTTTTT.